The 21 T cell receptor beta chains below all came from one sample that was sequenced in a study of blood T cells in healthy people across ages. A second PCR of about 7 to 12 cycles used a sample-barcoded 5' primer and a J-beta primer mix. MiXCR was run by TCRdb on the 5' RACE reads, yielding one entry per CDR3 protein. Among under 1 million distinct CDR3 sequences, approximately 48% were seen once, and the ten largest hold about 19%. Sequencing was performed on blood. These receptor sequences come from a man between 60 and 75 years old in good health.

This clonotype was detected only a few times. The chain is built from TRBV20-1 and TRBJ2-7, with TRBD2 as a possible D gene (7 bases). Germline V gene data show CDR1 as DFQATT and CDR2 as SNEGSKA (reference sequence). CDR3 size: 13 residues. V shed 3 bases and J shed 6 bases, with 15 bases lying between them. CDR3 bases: TGCAGTGCTAGGAGGGGGGGGCTAGGCGAGCAGTACTTC. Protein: CSARRGGLGEQYF.

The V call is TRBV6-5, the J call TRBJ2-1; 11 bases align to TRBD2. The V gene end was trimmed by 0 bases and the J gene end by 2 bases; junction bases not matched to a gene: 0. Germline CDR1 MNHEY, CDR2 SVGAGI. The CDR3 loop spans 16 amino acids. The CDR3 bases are TGTGCCAGCAGTTACTCGACTAGCGGGGCCTACAATGAGCAGTTCTTC. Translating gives CASSYSTSGAYNEQFF.

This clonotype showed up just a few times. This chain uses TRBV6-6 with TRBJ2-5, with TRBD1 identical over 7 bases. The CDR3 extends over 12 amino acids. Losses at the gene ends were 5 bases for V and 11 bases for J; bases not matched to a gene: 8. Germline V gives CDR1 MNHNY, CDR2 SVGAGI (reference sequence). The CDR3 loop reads CASSTGQSAQYF. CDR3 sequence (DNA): TGTGCCAGCAGTACGGGACAGTCGGCGCAGTACTTC.

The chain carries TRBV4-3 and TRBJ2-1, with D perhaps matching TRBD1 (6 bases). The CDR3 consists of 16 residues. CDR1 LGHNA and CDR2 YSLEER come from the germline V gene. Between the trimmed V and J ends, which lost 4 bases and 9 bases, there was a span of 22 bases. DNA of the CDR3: TGCGCCAGCAGCCTAAGTAGAGGGGCGCGAGGGGGTGAGCAGTTCTTC. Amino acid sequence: CASSLSRGARGGEQFF.

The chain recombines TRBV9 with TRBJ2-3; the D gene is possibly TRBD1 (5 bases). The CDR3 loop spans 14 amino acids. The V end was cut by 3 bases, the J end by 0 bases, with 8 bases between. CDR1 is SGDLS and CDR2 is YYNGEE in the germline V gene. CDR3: CASSEDKSTDTQYF. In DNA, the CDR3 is TGTGCCAGCAGCGAGGACAAAAGCACAGATACGCAGTATTTT.

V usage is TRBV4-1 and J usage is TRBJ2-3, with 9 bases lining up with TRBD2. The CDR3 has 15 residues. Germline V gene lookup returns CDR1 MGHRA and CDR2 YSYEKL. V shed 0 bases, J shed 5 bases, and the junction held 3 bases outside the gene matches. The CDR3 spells CASSQEIAGVDTQYF. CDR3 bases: TGCGCCAGCAGCCAAGAAATAGCGGGGGTAGATACGCAGTATTTT.

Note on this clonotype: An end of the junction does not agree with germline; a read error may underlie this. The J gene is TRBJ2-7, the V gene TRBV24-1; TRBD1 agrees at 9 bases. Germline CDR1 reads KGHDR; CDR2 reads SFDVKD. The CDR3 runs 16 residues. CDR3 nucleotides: TGTGTCACCAGTGAGCAACCGGGACAGGGTGCCCACGAGCAGTACTTC. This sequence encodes CVTSEQPGQGAHEQYF.

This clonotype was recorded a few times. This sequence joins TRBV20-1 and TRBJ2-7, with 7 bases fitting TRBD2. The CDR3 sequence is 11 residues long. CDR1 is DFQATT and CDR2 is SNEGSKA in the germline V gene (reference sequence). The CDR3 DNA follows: TGCAGCCCACTCGGGGGGACCGAGCAGTACTTC. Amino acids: CSPLGGTEQYF.

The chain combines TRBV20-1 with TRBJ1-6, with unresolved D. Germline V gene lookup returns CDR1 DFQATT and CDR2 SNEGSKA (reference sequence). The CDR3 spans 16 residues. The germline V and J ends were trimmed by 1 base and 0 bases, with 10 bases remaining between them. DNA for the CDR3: TGCAGTGCTAGAGTCGGAGGAAGCTCCTATAATTCACCCCTCCACTTT. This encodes CSARVGGSSYNSPLHF.

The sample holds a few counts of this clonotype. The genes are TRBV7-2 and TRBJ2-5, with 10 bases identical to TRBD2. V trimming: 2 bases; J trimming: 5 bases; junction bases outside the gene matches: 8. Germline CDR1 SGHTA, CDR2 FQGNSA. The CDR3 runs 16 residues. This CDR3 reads CASSLRQRGGGETQYF. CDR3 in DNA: TGTGCCAGCAGCTTACGGCAGCGGGGGGGCGGCGAGACCCAGTACTTC.

CDR3 sequence: CASSKGGTLNTEAFF. The CDR3 nucleotides read TGTGCCAGCAGCAAAGGGGGGACATTGAACACTGAAGCTTTCTTT. The rearrangement uses TRBV11-1 and TRBJ1-1, with D possibly being TRBD1 (6 bases). CDR1 and CDR2 (germline): SGHAT, FQDESV (reference sequence). V lost 5 bases and J 0 bases, leaving 13 bases between the germline ends. The CDR3 is made up of 15 amino acids.

The CDR3 nucleotides read TGTGCCAGCAGGCCACGGACAGGAGGGCAAGAGACCCAGTACTTC. As protein: CASRPRTGGQETQYF. The V and J genes are TRBV12-3 or TRBV12-4 and TRBJ2-5; a possible D gene is TRBD1 (7 bases). This CDR3 has 15 residues. V lost 6 bases, J lost 2 bases, and 16 bases lay in between.

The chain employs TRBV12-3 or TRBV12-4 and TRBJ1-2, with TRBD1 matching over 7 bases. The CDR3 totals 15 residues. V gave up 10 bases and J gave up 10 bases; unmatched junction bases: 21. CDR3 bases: TGTGCCACAACCAGAAATTCGAAGACAGGGATGATCTACACCTTC. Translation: CATTRNSKTGMIYTF.

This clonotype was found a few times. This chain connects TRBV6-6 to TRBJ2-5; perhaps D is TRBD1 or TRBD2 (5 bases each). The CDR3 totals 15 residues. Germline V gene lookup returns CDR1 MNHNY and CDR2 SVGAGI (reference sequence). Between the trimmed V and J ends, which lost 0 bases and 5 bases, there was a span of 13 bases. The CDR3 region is CASSYSEGSGETQYF. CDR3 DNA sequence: TGTGCCAGCAGTTACTCCGAGGGCTCAGGGGAGACCCAGTACTTC.

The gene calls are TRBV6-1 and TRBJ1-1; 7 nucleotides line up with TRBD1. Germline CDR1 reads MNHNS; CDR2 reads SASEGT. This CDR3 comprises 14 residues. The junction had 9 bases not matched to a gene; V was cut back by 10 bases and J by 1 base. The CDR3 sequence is CATLRGNSNTEAFF. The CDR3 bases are TGTGCCACTCTCAGGGGGAACTCGAACACTGAAGCTTTCTTT.

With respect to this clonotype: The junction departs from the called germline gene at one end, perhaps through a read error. CDR3 nucleotide sequence: TGTGCCAGCGGTTTACGCGAAACTCAGGGCTACACCTTC. Encoded protein: CASGLRETQGYTF. The chain is built from TRBV12-3 or TRBV12-4 and TRBJ1-2, with no clear D. The CDR3 sequence is 13 residues long.

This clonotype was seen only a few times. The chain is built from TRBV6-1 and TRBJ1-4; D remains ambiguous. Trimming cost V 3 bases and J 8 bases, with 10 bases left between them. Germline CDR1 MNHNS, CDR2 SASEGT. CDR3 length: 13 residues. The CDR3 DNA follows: TGTGCCAGCAGTGACGGTATAGGGGAAAAACTGTTTTTT. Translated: CASSDGIGEKLFF.

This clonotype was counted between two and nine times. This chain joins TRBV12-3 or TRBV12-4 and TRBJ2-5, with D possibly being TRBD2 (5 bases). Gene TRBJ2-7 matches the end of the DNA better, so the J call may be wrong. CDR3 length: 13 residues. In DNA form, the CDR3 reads TGTGCCAGCACCCTAGGAAGAGGGAACGAGCAGTACTTC. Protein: CASTLGRGNEQYF.

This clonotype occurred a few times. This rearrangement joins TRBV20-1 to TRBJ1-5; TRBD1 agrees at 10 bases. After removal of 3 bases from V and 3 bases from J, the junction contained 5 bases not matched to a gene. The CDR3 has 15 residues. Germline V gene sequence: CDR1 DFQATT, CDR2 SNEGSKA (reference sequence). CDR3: CSARDRGGNNQPQHF. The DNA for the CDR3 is TGCAGTGCTAGGGACAGGGGGGGAAACAATCAGCCCCAGCATTTT.

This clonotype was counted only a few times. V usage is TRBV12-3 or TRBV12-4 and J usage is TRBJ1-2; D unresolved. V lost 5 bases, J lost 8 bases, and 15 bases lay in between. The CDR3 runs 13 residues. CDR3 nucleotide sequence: TGTGCCAGCAGTCTAAACCTCGTTCGGGGCTACACCTTC. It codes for CASSLNLVRGYTF.

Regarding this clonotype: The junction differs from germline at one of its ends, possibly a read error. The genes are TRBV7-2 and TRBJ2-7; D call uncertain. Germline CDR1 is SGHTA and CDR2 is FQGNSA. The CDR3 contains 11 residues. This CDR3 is CAGSFHYEQYF. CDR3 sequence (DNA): TGTGCCGGCAGCTTTCACTACGAGCAGTACTTC.